The T cell receptor (beta chain) under discussion was sequenced for a study of PD-L1 blockade in urothelial cancer. On the study more broadly: Bladder-origin urothelial cancer in males described about 90% of the roughly 30 patients.

Measured with immunoSEQ multiplex PCR; TCRdb has only the in-frame clones, and not every one. This sample carries 85,000 to 90,000 clones, 90% of them seen once, and the ten largest clones take 8% to 10%. The sequence was obtained from a man between 60 and 70 years old with urothelial cancer. The specimen comprised PBMCs, sampled around atezolizumab (anti-PD-L1) treatment.

The CDR3 is CASSLGGPGNTEAFF. The CDR3 coding sequence is TGCGCCAGCAGCTTGGGTGGGCCAGGGAACACTGAAGCTTTCTTT. The V call is TRBV5-1, the J call TRBJ1-1; no clear D gene. Germline CDR1 is SGHRS and CDR2 is YFSETQ. Trimming left V 0 bases short and J 1 base short, with 10 bases between. This CDR3 comprises 15 residues.